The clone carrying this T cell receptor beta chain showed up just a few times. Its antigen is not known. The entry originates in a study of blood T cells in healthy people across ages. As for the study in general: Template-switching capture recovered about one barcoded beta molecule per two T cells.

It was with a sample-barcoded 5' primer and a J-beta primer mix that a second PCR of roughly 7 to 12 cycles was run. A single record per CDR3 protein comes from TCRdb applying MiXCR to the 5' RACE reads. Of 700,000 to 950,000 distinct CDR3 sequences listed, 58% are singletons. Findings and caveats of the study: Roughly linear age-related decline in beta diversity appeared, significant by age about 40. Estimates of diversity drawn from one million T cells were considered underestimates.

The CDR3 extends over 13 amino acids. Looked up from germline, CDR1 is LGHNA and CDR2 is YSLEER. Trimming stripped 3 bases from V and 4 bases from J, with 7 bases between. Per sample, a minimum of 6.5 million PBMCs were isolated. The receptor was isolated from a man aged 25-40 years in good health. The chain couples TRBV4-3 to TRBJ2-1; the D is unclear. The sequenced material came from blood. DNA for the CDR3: TGCGCCAGCAGCCATGCCCTGTACAATGAGCAGTTCTTC. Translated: CASSHALYNEQFF.